Each of the 16 T cell receptor beta chains below was sequenced from the same sample in a study of T cells in Graves' hyperthyroidism and ophthalmopathy. From RNA transcripts, TCR beta CDR3 regions were amplified. First-round RT-PCR with HTBI primers amplified the TCR CDR3 region. TCRdb called the multiplex PCR reads again in MiXCR, with one record for every CDR3 protein. The sample has about 610,000 distinct CDR3 sequences, roughly 14% seen once. Material: blood. The origin of the receptors is a middle-aged woman with Graves' ophthalmopathy.

This clonotype was detected many times. The chain couples TRBV12-3 or TRBV12-4 to TRBJ2-1, with TRBD2 identical over 7 bases. V shed 3 bases and J 7 bases; nucleotides not matched to a gene: 6. The CDR3 totals 14 residues. The CDR3 DNA is TGTGCCAGCAGTTTCTCCTCTAGCGGTAATGAGCAGTTCTTC. It specifies CASSFSSSGNEQFF.

This clonotype was observed at least ten times. J is TRBJ2-7 and V is TRBV11-3, with D possibly TRBD2 on 5 matching bases. V lost 0 bases and J 5 bases, leaving 17 bases between the germline ends. The CDR3 runs to 16 residues. Per germline, CDR1 SGHNT and CDR2 YENEEA. In DNA form, the CDR3 reads TGTGCCAGCAGCTTAGAGCTAGCTGGGTTCGTCCACGAGCAGTACTTC. This translates into CASSLELAGFVHEQYF.

This clonotype appeared many times. This chain joins TRBV28 and TRBJ1-2; D ambiguous. The ends were cut back, 3 bases at V and 0 bases at J, with 11 bases in the middle. Germline values: CDR1 MDHEN, CDR2 SYDVKM. The CDR3 covers 15 residues. In DNA, the CDR3 is TGTGCCAGCAGTTTTACCCCCCCCCCTAACTATGGCTACACCTTC. Translated: CASSFTPPPNYGYTF.

This clonotype has just a few counts. This chain uses TRBV20-1 with TRBJ1-2; D remains unclear. The CDR3 length is 14 residues. The germline gives CDR1 DFQATT, CDR2 SNEGSKA (reference sequence). The V and J ends lost 2 bases and 9 bases respectively, with 19 bases between them. CDR3 sequence (DNA): TGCAGTGCTAGAAAAAACACAGCGATCTACAGCTACACCTTC. Its protein is CSARKNTAIYSYTF.

There are many counts of this clonotype. This chain joins TRBV25-1 and TRBJ2-2; D is tentatively TRBD1 or TRBD2 (5 bases each). V shed 1 base and J shed 7 bases, with 13 bases lying between them. Germline assignment: CDR1 MGHDK and CDR2 SYGVNS. The CDR3 has 15 residues. The CDR3 nucleotides read TGTGCCAGCAGTGAATCCTTGGGGGTAGGCGGGGAGCTGTTTTTT. Protein product: CASSESLGVGGELFF.

This rearrangement joins TRBV29-1 to TRBJ1-1; D unclear. The CDR3 is 15 residues long. The germline CDR1 and CDR2 sequences are SQVTM and ANQGSEA. The V end lost 7 bases, the J end lost 0 bases, and 18 bases lay between the germline ends. The CDR3 sequence is CSAATRRTMNTEAFF. DNA for the CDR3: TGCAGCGCTGCCACTCGACGGACTATGAACACTGAAGCTTTCTTT. Filled out from reference TRBV29-1 and TRBJ1-1, the complete variable domain reads SAVISQKPSRDICQRGTSLTIQCQVDSQVTMMFWYRQQPGQSLTLIATANQGSEATYESGFVIDKFPISRPNLTFSTLTVSNMSPEDSSIYLCSAATRRTMNTEAFFGQGTRLTVV.

This clonotype has at least ten counts. The chain uses TRBV28 and TRBJ2-7, with TRBD2 identical over 12 bases. V lost 5 bases to trimming and J lost 4 bases; unmatched junction nucleotides: 9. Germline assignment: CDR1 MDHEN and CDR2 SYDVKM. The CDR3 loop spans 16 amino acids. The CDR3 DNA reads TGTGCCAGCAGTCCCTGGCCTAGCGGGAGGGGGTACGAGCAGTACTTC. It codes for CASSPWPSGRGYEQYF.

The sample holds a few counts of this clonotype. A read error may account for a junction end that differs from germline. The chain recombines TRBV29-1 with TRBJ2-7, with TRBD2 matching 9 bases. The CDR3 length is 14 residues. Germline V gene data show CDR1 as SQVTM and CDR2 as ANQGSEA. Here the CDR3 reads CSVRPSGVSCEQYF. For the CDR3, the DNA is TGCAGCGTTAGGCCTAGCGGGGTCTCCTGCGAGCAGTACTTC.

On this clonotype: A read error may explain this, as a much larger clone is one base away. This chain uses TRBV28 with TRBJ1-1, with 8 bases lining up with TRBD1. Per the germline V gene, CDR1 is MDHEN and CDR2 is SYDVKM. This CDR3 is built from 14 residues. V dropped 5 bases and J dropped 6; count of bases not matched to a gene: 8. In DNA form, the CDR3 reads TGTGCCAGCAGTGCCGCGACAGGGGCCCCTGAAGCTTTCTTT. Protein sequence: CASSAATGAPEAFF.

This clonotype has ten or more counts. The genes are TRBV13 and TRBJ2-7; the D gene could be TRBD1 or TRBD2 (5 bases each). This CDR3 comprises 15 residues. The ends were cut back, 5 bases at V and 2 bases at J, with 16 bases in the middle. Germline lookup yields CDR1 PRHDT and CDR2 FYEKMQ (reference sequence). CDR3 bases: TGTGCCAGCAGCATCGCCGGGACGGAGACCTACGAGCAGTACTTC. The encoded protein is CASSIAGTETYEQYF. Filled out from reference TRBV13 and TRBJ2-7, the complete variable domain reads AAGVIQSPRHLIKEKRETATLKCYPIPRHDTVYWYQQGPGQDPQFLISFYEKMQSDKGSIPDRFSAQQFSDYHSELNMSSLELGDSALYFCASSIAGTETYEQYFGPGTRLTVT.

This clonotype was seen ten or more times. The V gene is TRBV19, the J gene TRBJ2-2, with 9 positions matching TRBD1. CDR3 length: 14 residues. The V and J ends lost 9 bases and 5 bases, in that order; junction bases with no gene match: 7. Germline V gene lookup returns CDR1 LNHDA and CDR2 SQIVND (reference sequence). The CDR3 spells CASPPGQGTGELFF. CDR3 bases: TGTGCCAGCCCCCCGGGACAGGGAACCGGGGAGCTGTTTTTT.

V is TRBV12-3 or TRBV12-4 and J is TRBJ2-7; maybe TRBD1 (5 bases). The CDR3 runs to 17 residues. V gave up 6 bases and J gave up 3 bases, with 24 bases separating them. For the CDR3, the DNA is TGTGCCAGCAGGATCCGACCCTCAGGGCCACAGAACTACGAGCAGTACTTC. Encoded protein: CASRIRPSGPQNYEQYF.

The sample holds many counts of this clonotype. The rearrangement uses TRBV2 and TRBJ2-5, with D unresolved. The CDR3 consists of 13 residues. The germline CDR1 and CDR2 sequences are SNHLY and FYNNEI. V dropped 7 bases and J dropped 1 base, with 10 bases sitting between them. CDR3 protein: CASNRLVQETQYF. The CDR3 bases are TGTGCCAGCAATCGACTGGTCCAAGAGACCCAGTACTTC.

CDR3 region: CASSSRDVSSGETQYF. CDR3 coding DNA: TGTGCCAGCAGCTCTAGGGACGTTTCCTCGGGAGAGACCCAGTACTTC. The genes are TRBV11-1 and TRBJ2-5; TRBD1 or TRBD2 may be the D gene (5 bases each). Germline CDR1 SGHAT, CDR2 FQDESV (reference sequence). The CDR3 is 16 residues long. Between the trimmed V and J ends, which lost 4 bases and 4 bases, there was a span of 19 bases.

The rearrangement joins TRBV7-2 to TRBJ2-5, with D unclear. The CDR3 has 13 residues. Germline V gene data show CDR1 as SGHTA and CDR2 as FQGNSA. Trimming took 3 bases from V and 4 from J, leaving 9 bases between them. CDR3 sequence reads: CASSFLGSETQYF. The CDR3 DNA is TGTGCCAGCAGCTTCCTGGGGTCAGAGACCCAGTACTTC.

In this sample, this clonotype turned up a few times. The V call is TRBV28, the J call TRBJ1-5, with no clear D. Germline CDR1 MDHEN, CDR2 SYDVKM. The germline V and J ends were trimmed by 7 bases and 15 bases, with 10 bases remaining between them. This CDR3 contains 9 residues. The CDR3 spells CASISSWHF. The CDR3 DNA sequence: TGTGCCAGCATATCGAGTTGGCATTTT.